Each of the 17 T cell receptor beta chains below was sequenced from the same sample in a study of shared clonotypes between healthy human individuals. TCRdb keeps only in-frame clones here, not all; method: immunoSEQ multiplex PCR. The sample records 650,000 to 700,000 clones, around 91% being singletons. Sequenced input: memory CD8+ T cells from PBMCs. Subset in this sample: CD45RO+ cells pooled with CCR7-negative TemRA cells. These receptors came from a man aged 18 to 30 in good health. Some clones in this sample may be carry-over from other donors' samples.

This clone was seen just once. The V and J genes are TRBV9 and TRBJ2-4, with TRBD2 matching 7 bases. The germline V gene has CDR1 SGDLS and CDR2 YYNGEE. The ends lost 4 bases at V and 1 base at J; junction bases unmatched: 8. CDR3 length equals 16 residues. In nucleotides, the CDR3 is TGTGCCAGCAGCCCTCGGACTAGTTCGGCCAAAAACATTCAGTACTTC. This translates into CASSPRTSSAKNIQYF.

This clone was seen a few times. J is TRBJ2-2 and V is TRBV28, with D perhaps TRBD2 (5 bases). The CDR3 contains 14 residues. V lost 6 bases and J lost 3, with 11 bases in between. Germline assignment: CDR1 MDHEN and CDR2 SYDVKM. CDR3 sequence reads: CASSRPGDTGELFF. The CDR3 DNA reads TGTGCCAGCAGCAGACCCGGGGACACCGGGGAGCTGTTTTTT. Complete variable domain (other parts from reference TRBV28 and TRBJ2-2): DVKVTQSSRYLVKRTGEKVFLECVQDMDHENMFWYRQDPGLGLRLIYFSYDVKMKEKGDIPEGYSVSREKKERFSLILESASTNQTSMYLCASSRPGDTGELFFGEGSRLTVL.

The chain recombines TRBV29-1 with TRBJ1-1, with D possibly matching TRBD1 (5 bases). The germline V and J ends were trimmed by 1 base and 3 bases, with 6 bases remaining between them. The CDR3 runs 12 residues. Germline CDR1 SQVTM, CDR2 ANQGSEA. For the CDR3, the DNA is TGCAGCGTTGAAGTCAGGGACACTGAAGCTTTCTTT. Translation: CSVEVRDTEAFF. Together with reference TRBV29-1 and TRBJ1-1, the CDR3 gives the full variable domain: SAVISQKPSRDICQRGTSLTIQCQVDSQVTMMFWYRQQPGQSLTLIATANQGSEATYESGFVIDKFPISRPNLTFSTLTVSNMSPEDSSIYLCSVEVRDTEAFFGQGTRLTVV.

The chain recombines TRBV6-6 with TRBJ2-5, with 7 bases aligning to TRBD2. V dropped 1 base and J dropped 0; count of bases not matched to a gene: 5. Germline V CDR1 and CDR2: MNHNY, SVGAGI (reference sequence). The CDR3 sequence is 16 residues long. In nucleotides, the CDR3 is TGTGCCAGCAGTTACTTGGGGGAGGGCAACCAAGAGACCCAGTACTTC. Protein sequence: CASSYLGEGNQETQYF.

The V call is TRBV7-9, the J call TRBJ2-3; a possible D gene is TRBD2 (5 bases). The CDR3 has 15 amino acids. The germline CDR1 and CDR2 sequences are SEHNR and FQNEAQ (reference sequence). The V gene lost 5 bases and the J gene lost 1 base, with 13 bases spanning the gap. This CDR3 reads CASSALGVRTDTQYF. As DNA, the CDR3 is TGTGCCAGCAGCGCCCTCGGGGTTCGCACAGATACGCAGTATTTT.

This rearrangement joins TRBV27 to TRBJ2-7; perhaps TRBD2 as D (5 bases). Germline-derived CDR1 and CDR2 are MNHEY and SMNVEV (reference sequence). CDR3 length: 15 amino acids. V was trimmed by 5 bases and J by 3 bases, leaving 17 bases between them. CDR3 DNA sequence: TGTGCCAGCAGTAGTTTCGAGGGCCCTCTCTACGAGCAGTACTTC. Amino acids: CASSSFEGPLYEQYF.

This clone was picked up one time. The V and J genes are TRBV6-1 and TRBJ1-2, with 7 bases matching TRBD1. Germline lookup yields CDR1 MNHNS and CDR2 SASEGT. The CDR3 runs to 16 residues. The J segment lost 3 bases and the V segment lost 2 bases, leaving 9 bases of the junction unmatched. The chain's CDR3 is CASSEIRGGGDYGYTF. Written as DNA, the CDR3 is TGTGCCAGCAGTGAAATTAGAGGGGGCGGGGACTATGGCTACACCTTC.

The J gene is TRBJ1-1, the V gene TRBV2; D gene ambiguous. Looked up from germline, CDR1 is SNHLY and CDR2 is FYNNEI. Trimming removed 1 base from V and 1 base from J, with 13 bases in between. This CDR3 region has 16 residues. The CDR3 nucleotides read TGTGCCAGCAGTGAAGTGCGGGCAGGTCCGAACACTGAAGCTTTCTTT. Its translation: CASSEVRAGPNTEAFF.

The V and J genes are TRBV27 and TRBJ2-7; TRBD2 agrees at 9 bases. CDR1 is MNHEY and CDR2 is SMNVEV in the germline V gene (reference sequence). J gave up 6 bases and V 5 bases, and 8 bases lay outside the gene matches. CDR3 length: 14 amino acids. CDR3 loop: CASSPAGGSGEQYF. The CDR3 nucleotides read TGTGCCAGCAGTCCCGCGGGAGGGTCGGGCGAGCAGTACTTC.

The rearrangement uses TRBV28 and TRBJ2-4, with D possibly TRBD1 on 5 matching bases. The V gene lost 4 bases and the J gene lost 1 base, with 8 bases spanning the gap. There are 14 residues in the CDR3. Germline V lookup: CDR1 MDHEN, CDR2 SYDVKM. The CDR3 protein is CASSSQVAKNIQYF. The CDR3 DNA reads TGTGCCAGCAGTTCACAGGTCGCCAAAAACATTCAGTACTTC. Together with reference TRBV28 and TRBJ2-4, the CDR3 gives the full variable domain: DVKVTQSSRYLVKRTGEKVFLECVQDMDHENMFWYRQDPGLGLRLIYFSYDVKMKEKGDIPEGYSVSREKKERFSLILESASTNQTSMYLCASSSQVAKNIQYFGAGTRLSVL.

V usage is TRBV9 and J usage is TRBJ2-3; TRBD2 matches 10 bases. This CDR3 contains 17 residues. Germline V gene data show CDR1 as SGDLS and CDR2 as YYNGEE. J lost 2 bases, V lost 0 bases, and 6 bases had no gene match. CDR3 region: CASSVASGSVFTDTQYF. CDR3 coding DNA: TGTGCCAGCAGCGTAGCTAGCGGGAGCGTTTTCACAGATACGCAGTATTTT.

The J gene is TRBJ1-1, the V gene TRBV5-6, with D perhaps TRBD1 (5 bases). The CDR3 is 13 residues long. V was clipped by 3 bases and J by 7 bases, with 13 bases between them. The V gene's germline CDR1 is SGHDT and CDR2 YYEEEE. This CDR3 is CASSWEAGGEAFF. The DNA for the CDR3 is TGTGCCAGCAGCTGGGAGGCGGGGGGTGAAGCTTTCTTT.

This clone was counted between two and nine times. The DNA of the CDR3 is TGTGCCAGCAGCTCCACTGAAGGGATGGACACTGAAGCTTTCTTT. Residues: CASSSTEGMDTEAFF. The chain is built from TRBV13 and TRBJ1-1; no reliable D call. This CDR3 comprises 15 residues. The V and J ends lost 4 bases and 3 bases respectively, with 15 bases between them. Germline V gene data show CDR1 as PRHDT and CDR2 as FYEKMQ (reference sequence). The variable domain in full, with the rest retrieved from reference TRBV13 and TRBJ1-1, is AAGVIQSPRHLIKEKRETATLKCYPIPRHDTVYWYQQGPGQDPQFLISFYEKMQSDKGSIPDRFSAQQFSDYHSELNMSSLELGDSALYFCASSSTEGMDTEAFFGQGTRLTVV.

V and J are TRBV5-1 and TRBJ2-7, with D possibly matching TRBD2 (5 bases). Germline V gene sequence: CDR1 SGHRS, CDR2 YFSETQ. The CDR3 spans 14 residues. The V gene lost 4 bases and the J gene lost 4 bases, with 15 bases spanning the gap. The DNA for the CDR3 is TGCGCCAGCAGCCAGGAGGCGGTGGGTTACGAGCAGTACTTC. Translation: CASSQEAVGYEQYF.

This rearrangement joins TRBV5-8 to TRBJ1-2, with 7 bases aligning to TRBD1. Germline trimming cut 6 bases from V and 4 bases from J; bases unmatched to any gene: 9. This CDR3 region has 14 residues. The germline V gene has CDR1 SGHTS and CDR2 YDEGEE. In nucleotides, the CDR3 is TGTGCCAGCATGGGGGACAGACAGTTCTATGGCTACACCTTC. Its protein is CASMGDRQFYGYTF.

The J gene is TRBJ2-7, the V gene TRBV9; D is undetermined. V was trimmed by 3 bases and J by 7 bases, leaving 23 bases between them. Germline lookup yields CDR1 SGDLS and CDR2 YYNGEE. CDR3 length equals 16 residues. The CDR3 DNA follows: TGTGCCAGCAGCGCCTCCGACACGGAATTTCTACGAGAGCAGTACTTC. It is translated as CASSASDTEFLREQYF.

As DNA, the CDR3 is TGTGCCAGCAGCGACCCTCACTGGGAGGATGGCTACACCTTC. The encoded protein is CASSDPHWEDGYTF. The gene calls are TRBV7-2 and TRBJ1-2; D gene ambiguous. The CDR3 runs to 14 residues. The germline V gene encodes CDR1 SGHTA and CDR2 FQGNSA. Trimming took off 5 bases at V and 6 bases at J, with 16 bases between the two ends.